The clone carrying this TCR beta chain appeared a few times. The target antigen is unknown. RNA transcripts gave rise to amplified TCR beta CDR3 regions. The study used the HTBI primer set for a first-round RT-PCR of the TCR CDR3. TCRdb ran MiXCR on the multiplex PCR reads and lists one entry per CDR3 protein. Among 600,000 to 900,000 distinct CDR3 sequences, approximately 16% were seen once, and the ten largest hold 8.4%. The study based diagnoses on clinical symptoms, serum thyroxine and TRAb, thyroid ultrasound and orbital computed tomography. The CDR3 spans 15 residues. CDR1 DFQATT and CDR2 SNEGSKA come from the germline V gene (reference sequence). V gave up 3 bases and J gave up 5 bases, with 17 bases separating them. This record comes from a study of T cells in Graves' hyperthyroidism and ophthalmopathy. General study results and limits: The blood repertoire included most of the expanded thyroid clonotypes above 0.001.

This receptor was identified in a man aged 18 to 29 with Graves' hyperthyroidism. This chain connects TRBV20-1 to TRBJ2-1; D is possibly TRBD1 or TRBD2 (5 bases each). The sample taken for sequencing was blood. As DNA, the CDR3 is TGCAGTGCTAGTATGGGGGTCCTTAGGGACAATGAGCAGTTCTTC. The encoded protein is CSASMGVLRDNEQFF.